These T cell receptor beta chains were read from a single sample in a study of cytomegalovirus exposure and HLA in healthy donors. Generated by immunoSEQ multiplex PCR, the TCRdb table keeps only in-frame clones and is missing some. The sample contains about 130,000 clones, approximately 80% of which appear only once. The sample taken for sequencing was PBMCs. These receptors all stem from a male donor in good health and CMV-seropositive. The CDR3 runs from the conserved cysteine through the conserved F or W. The D gene is left open where the match is weak. Rows give clone size only sometimes, using once, few, many, or a class for an expanded clone.

j_gene,d_gene,v_gene,abundance,CDR3nt,CDR3aa
TRBJ1-2,TRBD1,TRBV28,once,TGTGCCAGCAGTTTAGGGGGGGGGACAGGGACGGATGGCTACACCTTC,CASSLGGGTGTDGYTF
TRBJ1-6,NA,TRBV2,NA,TGTGCCAGCAGTGATGCGGGGAGCTCCTATAATTCACCCCTCCACTTT,CASSDAGSSYNSPLHF
TRBJ2-1,TRBD2,TRBV10-3,NA,TGTGCCATCAGTCTAGCGGCAGGCGATGAGCAGTTCTTC,CAISLAAGDEQFF
TRBJ2-1,TRBD2,TRBV28,NA,TGTGCCAGCAGGGAATGGTGGACTAGCGGTAACAATGAGCAGTTCTTC,CASREWWTSGNNEQFF
TRBJ1-5,TRBD1,TRBV6-5,NA,TGTGCCAGCAGTTGGGACAGGGGGCATCAGCCCCAGCATTTT,CASSWDRGHQPQHF
TRBJ1-1,TRBD1,TRBV29-1,NA,TGCAGCGTTGATTCACAGGGGCACACTGAAGCTTTCTTT,CSVDSQGHTEAFF
TRBJ2-7,NA,TRBV28,NA,TGTGCCAGCAGTTCCCCCCTAGTCTACTACGAGCAGTACTTC,CASSSPLVYYEQYF
TRBJ2-7,TRBD2,TRBV7-9,few,TGTGCCAGCAGCTTAAGTAGCGGGGGGTCCTACGAGCAGTACTTC,CASSLSSGGSYEQYF
TRBJ1-6,NA,TRBV5-6,NA,TGTGCCAGCAGCCGCCTTCAGGGGTTGTCACCCCTCCACTTT,CASSRLQGLSPLHF
TRBJ1-2,NA,TRBV6-1,NA,TGTGCCAGCAGTCTAGGCCCGAGCTATGGCTACACCTTC,CASSLGPSYGYTF
TRBJ1-1,TRBD1,TRBV2,NA,TGTGCCGGACAGGGTCTGGATAGCACTGAAGCTTTCTTT,CAGQGLDSTEAFF
TRBJ1-2,NA,TRBV5-6,NA,TGTGCCAGCAGCTTGGTGAACTACTTGGAAGGCTACACCTTC,CASSLVNYLEGYTF
TRBJ2-5,TRBD2,TRBV7-2,NA,TGTGCCAGCAGCCCGGGACTAGCGGTGGAGACCCAGTACTTC,CASSPGLAVETQYF
TRBJ2-6,TRBD1,TRBV5-1,NA,TGCGCCAGCCGTCTACAGGGGGCGGCGGGGGCCAACGGCCTGACTTTC,CASRLQGAAGANGLTF
TRBJ2-2,NA,TRBV27,NA,TGTGCCAGCAGTCCAAGGACAGCGCTAGGGCCGAACACCGGGGAGCTGTTTTTT,CASSPRTALGPNTGELFF
TRBJ1-1,TRBD1,TRBV10-3,NA,TGTGCCATCAGTGGGGACAGCACTAACACTGAAGCTTTCTTT,CAISGDSTNTEAFF
TRBJ2-2,NA,TRBV28,NA,TGTGCCAGCACAGGGGTTAACACCGGGGAGCTGTTTTTT,CASTGVNTGELFF
TRBJ2-2,NA,TRBV19,NA,TGTGCCAGTAGCCCCACAGGGCCGTTTACCGGGGAGCTGTTTTTT,CASSPTGPFTGELFF
TRBJ1-2,NA,TRBV7-9,few,TGTGCCAGCAGCCCCACGGGGAACTATGGCTACACCTTC,CASSPTGNYGYTF
TRBJ1-1,NA,TRBV7-9,NA,TGTGCCAGCAGCTCTCGGGGTGTTAAGAACACTGAAGCTTTCTTT,CASSSRGVKNTEAFF
TRBJ1-1,TRBD1,TRBV10-3,NA,TGTGCCACCGGGACAGGGTTTGAGAACACTGAAGCTTTCTTT,CATGTGFENTEAFF
TRBJ2-7,NA,TRBV10-2,NA,TGCGCCAGCAGTGCAGGCCCGGCCTACGAGCAGTACTTC,CASSAGPAYEQYF
TRBJ1-2,NA,TRBV28,NA,TGTGCCAGCCGTCCCGGGGGCTATGGCTACACCTTC,CASRPGGYGYTF
TRBJ1-2,TRBD1,TRBV6-1,once,TGTGCCAGCAGCGACAGGGCGAACTATGGCTACACCTTC,CASSDRANYGYTF
TRBJ1-1,TRBD1,TRBV19,once,TGTGCCAGTAGACGGGACAGACTTAATTCGGAGGCTTTCTTT,CASRRDRLNSEAFF
TRBJ2-7,TRBD1,TRBV6-5,few,TGTGCCGCGACAGGGGACTCCTACGAGCAGTACTTC,CAATGDSYEQYF